This T cell receptor beta chain appears in the sequencing data of a study of T cells in Graves' hyperthyroidism and ophthalmopathy. Study conclusions and caveats: Most clonotypes that expanded in the thyroid above 0.001 also showed up in blood. Ophthalmopathy could be told apart from stable hyperthyroidism with a 13 V-J model.

Amplification targeted TCR beta CDR3 regions from RNA transcripts. First-round RT-PCR with HTBI primers amplified the TCR CDR3 region. Using its own MiXCR run on the multiplex PCR reads, TCRdb lists one record per CDR3 protein. The sample shows approximately 510,000 distinct CDR3 sequences, under 25% of them seen only once. Hyperthyroidism of Graves' type that showed no ophthalmopathy progression within 18 months was stable. The patients, who ranged from 18 to 65 in age, presented with newly diagnosed hyperthyroidism lasting under 2 months. Remarks on this clonotype: Its antigen is not identified.

The sample was blood. This clonotype was sampled from a man aged 18 to 35 with Graves' hyperthyroidism.

This CDR3 is CASTDYRGMEDGYTF. The CDR3 coding sequence is TGTGCCAGCACGGACTACAGGGGGATGGAGGACGGCTACACCTTC. The rearrangement links TRBV2 to TRBJ1-2, with 8 bases identical to TRBD1. J gave up 8 bases and V 7 bases, and 15 bases lay outside the gene matches. The CDR3 has 15 residues. From germline, CDR1 is SNHLY and CDR2 FYNNEI.